The 12 T cell receptor beta chains given below trace back to one sample, sequenced in a study of blood T cell repertoires in COVID-19. Sequenced by immunoSEQ multiplex PCR; TCRdb stores in-frame clones only, minus some. The sample consists of roughly 16,000 clones, 85% to 95% of them appearing once. The sequenced sample consisted of peripheral blood. These receptors came from a human donor in a cohort sampled during active COVID-19.

V and J are TRBV28 and TRBJ2-7; D remains unclear. Trimming took off 4 bases at V and 1 base at J, with 11 bases between the two ends. CDR3 length: 14 residues. Per the germline V gene, CDR1 is MDHEN and CDR2 is SYDVKM. The CDR3 sequence: CASSSIRTSYEQYF. The CDR3 DNA reads TGTGCCAGCAGTTCAATCAGAACATCCTACGAGCAGTACTTC.

The rearrangement joins TRBV18 to TRBJ1-4; perhaps TRBD1 as D (6 bases). The V and J ends lost 6 bases and 7 bases respectively, with 15 bases between them. The CDR3 sequence is 14 residues long. CDR1 and CDR2 (germline): KGHSH, LQKENI. The DNA for the CDR3 is TGTGCCAGCTCTCGGGGACAAGAAGGTGAAAAACTGTTTTTT. This gives the protein CASSRGQEGEKLFF. Based on the CDR3 plus reference TRBV18 and TRBJ1-4, the full variable domain is NAGVMQNPRHLVRRRGQEARLRCSPMKGHSHVYWYRQLPEEGLKFMVYLQKENIIDESGMPKERFSAEFPKEGPSILRIQQVVRGDSAAYFCASSRGQEGEKLFFGSGTQLSVL.

The chain recombines TRBV9 with TRBJ2-7; a weak D match, TRBD2 (5 bases). V lost 2 bases and J lost 6, with 15 bases in between. Germline V lookup: CDR1 SGDLS, CDR2 YYNGEE. This CDR3 region has 14 residues. CDR3 DNA sequence: TGTGCCAGCAGCGTCGGGGATTCGGTGGGCGAGCAGTACTTC. Translation gives CASSVGDSVGEQYF.

The chain recombines TRBV27 with TRBJ2-3; 10 bases match TRBD2. The ends lost 4 bases at V and 1 base at J; junction bases unmatched: 8. This CDR3 has 17 residues. Germline V CDR1 and CDR2: MNHEY, SMNVEV (reference sequence). The CDR3 sequence is CASSSLLSGRRTDTQYF. Written as DNA, the CDR3 is TGTGCCAGCAGTTCTCTCCTTAGCGGGAGGCGCACAGATACGCAGTATTTT.

This clone was seen just once. V gene TRBV10-3 combines with J gene TRBJ1-3, with D maybe TRBD1 (6 bases). Trimming took off 3 bases at V and 0 bases at J, with 15 bases between the two ends. Germline V gives CDR1 ENHRY, CDR2 SYGVKD. CDR3 length: 17 amino acids. For the CDR3, the DNA is TGTGCCATCAGTGAAGGGGGGGGCTTGAGCTCTGGAAACACCATATATTTT. Residues: CAISEGGGLSSGNTIYF.

J is TRBJ2-7 and V is TRBV5-1; 10 bases are a match to TRBD2. The CDR3 totals 16 residues. Germline lookup yields CDR1 SGHRS and CDR2 YFSETQ. After removal of 4 bases from V and 2 bases from J, the junction contained 9 bases not matched to a gene. CDR3 region: CASSGSWTSGTYEQYF. In DNA form, the CDR3 reads TGCGCCAGCAGCGGAAGCTGGACTAGCGGAACCTACGAGCAGTACTTC.

J is TRBJ1-1 and V is TRBV19; no clear D. This CDR3 has 14 residues. The germline CDR1 and CDR2 sequences are LNHDA and SQIVND (reference sequence). Trimming left V 3 bases short and J 2 bases short, with 10 bases between. Here the CDR3 DNA reads TGTGCCAGTAGTATTCCAGGTATCAACACTGAAGCTTTCTTT. Amino acid sequence: CASSIPGINTEAFF.

CDR3 nucleotide sequence: TGTGCCAGCTCGGGACAGGGGGCCGCTGGGGAGACCCAGTACTTC. Its protein is CASSGQGAAGETQYF. This chain links TRBV2 with TRBJ2-5, with TRBD1 identical over 12 bases. This CDR3 contains 15 residues. V lost 8 bases and J lost 5; bases outside the gene matches: 9. Looked up from germline, CDR1 is SNHLY and CDR2 is FYNNEI.

This clone occurred once. This rearrangement joins TRBV9 to TRBJ1-1; no reliable D call. Germline V CDR1 and CDR2: SGDLS, YYNGEE. The CDR3 runs to 15 residues. V was shortened by 2 bases and J by 2 bases, with 13 bases between the two germline ends. The CDR3 loop reads CASSVSPGSNTEAFF. The CDR3 coding sequence is TGTGCCAGCAGCGTCTCCCCGGGATCCAACACTGAAGCTTTCTTT.

V is TRBV7-2 and J is TRBJ2-7; D unclear. The ends were cut back, 8 bases at V and 1 base at J, with 12 bases in the middle. The CDR3 is 13 residues long. CDR1 is SGHTA, CDR2 FQGNSA, per germline. The CDR3 nucleotides read TGTGCCAGCGAGGCCAGATTGTCCTACGAGCAGTACTTC. This sequence encodes CASEARLSYEQYF.

This clone was counted once. V is TRBV12-3 or TRBV12-4 and J is TRBJ1-2; a weak D match, TRBD1 (5 bases). CDR3 length: 13 residues. Trimming removed 3 bases at V and 7 bases at J, with 12 bases between. The CDR3 DNA is TGTGCCAGCAGTTTGGGGGGTCGGAGTGGCTACACCTTC. This codes for CASSLGGRSGYTF.

In the case of this clone: At one end, the junction sequence differs from germline, possibly due to a read error. The chain links TRBV4-3 to TRBJ2-2; D possibly corresponds to TRBD2 (5 bases). The CDR3 is made up of 15 amino acids. CDR1 and CDR2 (germline): LGHNA, YSLEER. CDR3 sequence reads: CASSQDFWNTGELFF. The CDR3 DNA sequence: TGCGCCAGCAGCCAAGATTTTTGGAACACCGGGGAGCTATTTTTT.